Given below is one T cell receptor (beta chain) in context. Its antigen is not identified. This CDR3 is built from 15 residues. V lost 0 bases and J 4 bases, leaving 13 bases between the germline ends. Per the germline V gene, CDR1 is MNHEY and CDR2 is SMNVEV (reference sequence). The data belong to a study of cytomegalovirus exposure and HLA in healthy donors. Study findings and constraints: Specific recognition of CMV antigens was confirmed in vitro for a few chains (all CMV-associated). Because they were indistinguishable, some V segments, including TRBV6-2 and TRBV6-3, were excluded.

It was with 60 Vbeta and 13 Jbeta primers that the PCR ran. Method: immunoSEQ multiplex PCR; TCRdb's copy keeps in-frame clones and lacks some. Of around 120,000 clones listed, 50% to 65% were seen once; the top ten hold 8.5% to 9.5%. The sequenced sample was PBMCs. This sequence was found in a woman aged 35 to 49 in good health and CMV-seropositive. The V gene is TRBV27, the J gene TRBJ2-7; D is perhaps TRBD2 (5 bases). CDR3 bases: TGTGCCAGCAGTTTATCGGGGAGCCCTCTGTACGAGCAGTACTTC. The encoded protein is CASSLSGSPLYEQYF.